There are a few counts of the clone carrying this T cell receptor beta chain. Its specificity is not known. The data stem from a study of T cells in Graves' hyperthyroidism and ophthalmopathy. TCR beta CDR3 region amplification was performed from RNA transcripts. During a first-round RT-PCR of the TCR CDR3, the HTBI primer set was used. TCRdb passed the multiplex PCR reads through MiXCR, listing each CDR3 protein once. The table shows about 250,000 distinct CDR3 sequences, with 12% to 15% occurring only once. General study points: Ophthalmopathy got predicted by the model a median around 6.6 months before its onset.

The TCR originated in a woman in her 50s with Graves' hyperthyroidism that later progressed to Graves' ophthalmopathy. Sequenced input: blood.

The CDR3 loop is CSAHLFGSMAYEQYF. The CDR3 DNA reads as TGCAGTGCTCATCTTTTCGGATCCATGGCCTACGAGCAGTACTTC. V gene TRBV20-1 combines with J gene TRBJ2-7; D is undetermined. Trimming cost V 5 bases and J 2 bases, with 19 bases left between them. Germline V gene lookup returns CDR1 DFQATT and CDR2 SNEGSKA (reference sequence). This CDR3 contains 15 residues.